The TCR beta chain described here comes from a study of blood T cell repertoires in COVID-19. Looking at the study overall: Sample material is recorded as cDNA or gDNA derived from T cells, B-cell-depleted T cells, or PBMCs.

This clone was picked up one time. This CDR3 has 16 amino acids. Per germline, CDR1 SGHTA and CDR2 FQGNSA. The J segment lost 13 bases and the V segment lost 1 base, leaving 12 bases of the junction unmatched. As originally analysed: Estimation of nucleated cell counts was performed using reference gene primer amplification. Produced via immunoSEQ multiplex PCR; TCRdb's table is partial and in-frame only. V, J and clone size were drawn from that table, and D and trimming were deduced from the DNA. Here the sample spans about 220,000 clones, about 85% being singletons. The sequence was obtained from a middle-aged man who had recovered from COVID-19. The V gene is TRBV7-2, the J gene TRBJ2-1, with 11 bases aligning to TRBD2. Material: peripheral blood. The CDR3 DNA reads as TGTGCCAGCAGCTTAGGGGGTGGGACTAGCGGAGCAGCTCAGTTCTTC. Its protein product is CASSLGGGTSGAAQFF.